These 10 T cell receptor beta chains came from one sample sequenced in a study of cytomegalovirus exposure and HLA in healthy donors. The protocol was immunoSEQ multiplex PCR, while the TCRdb copy is restricted to in-frame clones and leaves out a portion. The sample carries around 60,000 clones, 90% to 96% recorded once. Source material: PBMCs. The receptors originated from a young woman in good health and CMV-seronegative.

This chain connects TRBV11-1 to TRBJ1-1; D remains ambiguous. V lost 3 bases, J lost 4 bases, and 15 bases lay in between. The CDR3 is 15 amino acids. Germline values: CDR1 SGHAT, CDR2 FQDESV (reference sequence). CDR3 DNA sequence: TGTGCCAGCAGCTTGGTGGGGAACGGAGGCACTGAAGCTTTCTTT. Its protein product is CASSLVGNGGTEAFF.

This clone is a singleton in its sample. The chain has TRBV5-1 and TRBJ1-3; 7 nucleotides align to TRBD1. The tail of the sequence fits TRBJ2-2 better, so the J call may be wrong. In germline, CDR1 is SGHRS, CDR2 YFSETQ. The CDR3 has 15 residues. In DNA form, the CDR3 reads TGCGCCAGCAGCCCCCGGGACAGCTCCACCGGGGAGCTGTTTTTT. Translated, it gives CASSPRDSSTGELFF.

The rearrangement uses TRBV5-6 and TRBJ1-4; D remains ambiguous. The germline CDR1 and CDR2 sequences are SGHDT and YYEEEE. Trimming took off 2 bases at V and 6 bases at J, with 11 bases between the two ends. This CDR3 contains 14 residues. The DNA for the CDR3 is TGTGCCAGCAGCTTTTCTACCCCCGATGAAAAACTGTTTTTT. It specifies CASSFSTPDEKLFF.

The rearrangement joins TRBV4-3 to TRBJ2-5; 7 bases align to TRBD1. V dropped 3 bases and J dropped 6; count of bases not matched to a gene: 4. CDR1 is LGHNA and CDR2 is YSLEER in the germline V gene. The CDR3 loop spans 13 amino acids. CDR3: CASSHTGAKTQYF. CDR3 DNA sequence: TGCGCCAGCAGCCACACAGGGGCTAAGACCCAGTACTTC.

This clone occurred once. The genes are TRBV19 and TRBJ2-7; 8 bases are a match to TRBD1. The CDR3 runs to 14 residues. Losses at the gene ends were 5 bases for V and 5 bases for J; bases not matched to a gene: 8. Per the germline V gene, CDR1 is LNHDA and CDR2 is SQIVND (reference sequence). Here the CDR3 DNA reads TGTGCCAGTAGTCCCTGGACAGGGCGGGACGAGCAGTACTTC. Encoded protein: CASSPWTGRDEQYF.

The J gene is TRBJ2-7, the V gene TRBV21-1; the table assigns TRBD2, which was not confirmed against the DNA. TRBV21-1 is noted as a pseudogene. The CDR3 runs to 13 residues. Written as DNA, the CDR3 is TGTGCCAGCAGCAAAGCTAGCCTGTGTGGGCAGTACTTC. Amino acids: CASSKASLCGQYF.

The V gene is TRBV28, the J gene TRBJ1-2, with no clear D. Trimming shortened V by 4 bases and J by 4 bases, and 16 bases separated the two germline ends. Per the germline V gene, CDR1 is MDHEN and CDR2 is SYDVKM. The CDR3 runs to 15 residues. As DNA, the CDR3 is TGTGCCAGCAGTTCCCCTTCGGGGTTTCCCTATGGCTACACCTTC. It translates to CASSSPSGFPYGYTF.

This chain links TRBV7-3 with TRBJ2-1, with 13 bases fitting TRBD2. Germline-derived CDR1 and CDR2 are SGHTA and FQGTGA. The CDR3 has 15 residues. The V and J ends lost 5 bases and 9 bases, in that order; junction bases with no gene match: 7. The CDR3 nucleotides read TGTGCCAGCAGCCCACTAGCGGGAGGGCCTGGTGAGCAGTTCTTC. Amino acids: CASSPLAGGPGEQFF. Based on the CDR3 plus reference TRBV7-3 and TRBJ2-1, the full variable domain is GAGVSQTPSNKVTEKGKYVELRCDPISGHTALYWYRQSLGQGPEFLIYFQGTGAADDSGLPNDRFFAVRPEGSVSTLKIQRTERGDSAVYLCASSPLAGGPGEQFFGPGTRLTVL.

The chain links TRBV25-1 to TRBJ2-1, with 7 nucleotides matching TRBD1. With V trimmed by 4 bases and J by 8 bases, 11 bases remained unmatched. Germline-derived CDR1 and CDR2 are MGHDK and SYGVNS. The CDR3 length is 15 residues. CDR3 bases: TGTGCCAGCAGTGCCCAAAACAGGGGCGGCGATGAGCAGTTCTTC. Protein: CASSAQNRGGDEQFF.

The rearrangement uses TRBV2 and TRBJ2-4, with no clear D. The V gene's germline CDR1 is SNHLY and CDR2 FYNNEI. The CDR3 has 12 amino acids. V lost 4 bases to trimming and J lost 11 bases, with 12 bases between them. The CDR3 nucleotides are TGTGCCAGCAGTGGCGGCCTTGTCGTTCAGTACTTC. Its translation: CASSGGLVVQYF.